This TCR beta chain was captured in a study of regulatory T cells in long-lasting Graves disease. This clonotype was recorded many times. The target antigen is unknown. Points from the study as a whole: Newly diagnosed Graves' patients exceeded persistent ones in TCR diversity.

Germline V gene sequence: CDR1 SGHNT, CDR2 YENEEA. This CDR3 comprises 12 residues. The germline V and J ends were trimmed by 8 bases and 3 bases, with 10 bases remaining between them. Arm-PCR of CDR3 regions and iRepertoire HTBI primers were used to build TCR beta libraries. TCRdb analysed the multiplex PCR reads with MiXCR anew, one entry per CDR3 protein. Among approximately 540,000 distinct CDR3 sequences listed, about 12% were seen once. Time point meaning: newly diagnosed GD, antithyroid drugs for less than 3 months. The TCR library used RNA extracted from PBMCs. Peripheral blood, at roughly 8.4 milliliters, went into EDTA tubes. The same data also went into a second study, on T cells in Graves' hyperthyroidism and ophthalmopathy.

Sample: peripheral blood mononuclear cells (PBMCs), taken at new diagnosis, from a patient treated with antithyroid drugs. This chain uses TRBV11-3 with TRBJ2-5; D remains ambiguous. This TCR was recovered from a woman aged 25 to 45 with Graves disease. In nucleotides, the CDR3 is TGTGCCAGCGGTTGGTTAGAAGAGACCCAGTACTTC. Translating it yields CASGWLEETQYF.